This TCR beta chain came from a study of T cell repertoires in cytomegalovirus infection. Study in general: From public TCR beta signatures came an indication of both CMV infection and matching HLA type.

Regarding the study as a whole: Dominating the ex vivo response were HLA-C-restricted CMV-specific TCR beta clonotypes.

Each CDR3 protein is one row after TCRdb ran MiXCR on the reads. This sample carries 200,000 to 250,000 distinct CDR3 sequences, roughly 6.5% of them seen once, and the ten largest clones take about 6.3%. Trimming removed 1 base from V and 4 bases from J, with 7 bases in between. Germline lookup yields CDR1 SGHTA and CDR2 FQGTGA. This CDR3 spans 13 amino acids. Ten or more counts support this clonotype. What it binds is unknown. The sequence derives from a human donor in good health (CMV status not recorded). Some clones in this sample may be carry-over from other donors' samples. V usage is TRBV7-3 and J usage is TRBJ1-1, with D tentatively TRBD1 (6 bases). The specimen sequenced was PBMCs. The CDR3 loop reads CASSLRGATEAFF. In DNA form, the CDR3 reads TGTGCCAGCAGCTTAAGGGGGGCCACTGAAGCTTTCTTT.